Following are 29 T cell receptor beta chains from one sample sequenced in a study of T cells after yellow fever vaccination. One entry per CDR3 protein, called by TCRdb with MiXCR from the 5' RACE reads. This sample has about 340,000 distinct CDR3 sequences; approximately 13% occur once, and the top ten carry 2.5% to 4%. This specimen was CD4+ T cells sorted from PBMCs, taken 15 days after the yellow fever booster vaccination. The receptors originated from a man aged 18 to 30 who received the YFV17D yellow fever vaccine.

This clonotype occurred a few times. The CDR3 bases are TGTGCCAGCAGCTCTGCGGACAGCACAGATACGCAGTATTTT. Its translation: CASSSADSTDTQYF. J is TRBJ2-3 and V is TRBV7-3; D not certain. The CDR3 covers 14 residues. Per the germline V gene, CDR1 is SGHTA and CDR2 is FQGTGA. Trimming removed 4 bases from V and 0 bases from J, with 8 bases in between.

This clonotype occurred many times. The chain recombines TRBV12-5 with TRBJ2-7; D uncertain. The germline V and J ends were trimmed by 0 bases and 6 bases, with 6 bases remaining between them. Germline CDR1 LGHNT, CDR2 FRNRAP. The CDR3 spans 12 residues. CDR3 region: CASGLVNVEQYF. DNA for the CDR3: TGTGCTAGTGGTTTGGTCAACGTCGAGCAGTACTTC. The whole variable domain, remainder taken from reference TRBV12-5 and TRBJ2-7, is DARVTQTPRHKVTEMGQEVTMRCQPILGHNTVFWYRQTMMQGLELLAYFRNRAPLDDSGMPKDRFSAEMPDATLATLKIQPSEPRDSAVYFCASGLVNVEQYFGPGTRLTVT.

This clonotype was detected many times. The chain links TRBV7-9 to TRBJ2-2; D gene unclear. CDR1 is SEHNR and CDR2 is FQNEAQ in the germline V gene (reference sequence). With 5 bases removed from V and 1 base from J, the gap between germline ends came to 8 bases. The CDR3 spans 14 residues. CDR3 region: CASSPAENTGELFF. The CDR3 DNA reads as TGTGCCAGCAGCCCCGCGGAGAACACCGGGGAGCTGTTTTTT.

The CDR3 nucleotides are TGCGCCAGCAGCTTGGGCCCGGGGACCTCTCTTCTGTACTTC. It encodes CASSLGPGTSLLYF. This chain joins TRBV4-3 and TRBJ2-7, with D perhaps assigned TRBD1 or TRBD2 (5 bases each). Between the trimmed V and J ends, which lost 5 bases and 12 bases, there was a span of 23 bases. Germline V gene data show CDR1 as LGHNA and CDR2 as YSLEER. This CDR3 spans 14 amino acids.

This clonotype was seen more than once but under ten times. CDR3: CSAGEGTGFVGYTF. The CDR3 nucleotides are TGCAGTGCCGGCGAGGGGACAGGGTTTGTGGGCTACACCTTC. The J gene is TRBJ1-2, the V gene TRBV20-1, with 9 bases that match TRBD1. The CDR3 has 14 residues. Germline lookup yields CDR1 DFQATT and CDR2 SNEGSKA (reference sequence). J lost 8 bases, V lost 6 bases, and 13 bases had no gene match.

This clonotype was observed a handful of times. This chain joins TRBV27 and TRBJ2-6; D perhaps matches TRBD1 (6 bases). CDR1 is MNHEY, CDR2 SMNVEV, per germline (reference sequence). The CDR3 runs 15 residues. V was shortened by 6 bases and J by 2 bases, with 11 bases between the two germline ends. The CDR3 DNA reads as TGTGCCAGCAGGCCACAGGGTACTGGGGCCAACGTCCTGACTTTC. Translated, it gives CASRPQGTGANVLTF.

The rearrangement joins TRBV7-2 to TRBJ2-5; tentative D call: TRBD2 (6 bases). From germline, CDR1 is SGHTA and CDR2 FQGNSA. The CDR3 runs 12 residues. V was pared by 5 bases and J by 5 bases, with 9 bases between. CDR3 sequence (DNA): TGTGCCAGCAGCCTACTAGCCGAGACCCAGTACTTC. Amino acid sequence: CASSLLAETQYF.

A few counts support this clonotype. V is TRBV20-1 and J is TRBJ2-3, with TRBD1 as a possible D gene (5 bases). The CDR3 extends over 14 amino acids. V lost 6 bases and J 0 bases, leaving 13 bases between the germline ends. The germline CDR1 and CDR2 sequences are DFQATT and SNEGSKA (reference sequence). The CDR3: CSARQSTSTDTQYF. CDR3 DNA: TGCAGTGCGCGACAGAGCACTAGCACAGATACGCAGTATTTT.

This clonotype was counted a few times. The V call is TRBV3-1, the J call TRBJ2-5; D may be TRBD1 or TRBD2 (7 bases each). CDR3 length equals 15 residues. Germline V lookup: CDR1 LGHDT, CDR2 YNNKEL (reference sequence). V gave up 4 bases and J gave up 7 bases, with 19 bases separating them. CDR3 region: CASSRRTGTGGTQYF. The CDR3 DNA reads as TGTGCCAGCAGCCGAAGGACAGGAACGGGGGGGACCCAGTACTTC.

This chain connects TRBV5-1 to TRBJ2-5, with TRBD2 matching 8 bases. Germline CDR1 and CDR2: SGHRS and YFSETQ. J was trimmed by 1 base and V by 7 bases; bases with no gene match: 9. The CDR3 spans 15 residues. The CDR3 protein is CASQLQTSGQETQYF. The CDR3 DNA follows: TGCGCCAGCCAGCTTCAAACTAGCGGCCAAGAGACCCAGTACTTC.

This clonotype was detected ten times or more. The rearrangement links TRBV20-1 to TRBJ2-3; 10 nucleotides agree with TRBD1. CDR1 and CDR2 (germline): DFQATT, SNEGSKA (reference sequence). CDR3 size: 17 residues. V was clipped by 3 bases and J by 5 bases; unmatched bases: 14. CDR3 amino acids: CSASTIGRQGAEDTQYF. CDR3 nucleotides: TGCAGTGCTAGCACGATAGGACGACAGGGGGCTGAAGATACGCAGTATTTT.

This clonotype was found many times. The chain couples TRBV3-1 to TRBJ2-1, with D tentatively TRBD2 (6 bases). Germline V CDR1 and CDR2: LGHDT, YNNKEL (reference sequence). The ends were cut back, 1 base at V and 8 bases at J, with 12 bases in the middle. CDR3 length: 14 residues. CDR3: CASSQAGGGHEQFF. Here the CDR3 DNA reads TGTGCCAGCAGCCAAGCGGGCGGAGGGCATGAGCAGTTCTTC.

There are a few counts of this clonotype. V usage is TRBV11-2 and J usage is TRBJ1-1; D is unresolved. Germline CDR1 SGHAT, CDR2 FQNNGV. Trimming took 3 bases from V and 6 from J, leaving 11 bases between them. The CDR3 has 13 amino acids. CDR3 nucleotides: TGTGCCAGCAGCTTTCTTCTGGGTTCTGAAGCTTTCTTT. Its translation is CASSFLLGSEAFF.

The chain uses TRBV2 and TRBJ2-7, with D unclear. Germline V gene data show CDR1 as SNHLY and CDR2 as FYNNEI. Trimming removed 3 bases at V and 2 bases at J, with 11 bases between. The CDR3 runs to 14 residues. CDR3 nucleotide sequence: TGTGCCAGCAGTGAGGGCCATTCTACCTACGAGCAGTACTTC. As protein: CASSEGHSTYEQYF.

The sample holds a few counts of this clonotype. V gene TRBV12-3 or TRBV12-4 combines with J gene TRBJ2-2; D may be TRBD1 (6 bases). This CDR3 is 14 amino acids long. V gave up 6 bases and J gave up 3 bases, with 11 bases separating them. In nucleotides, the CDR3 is TGTGCCAGCAGGGACAGAGCTCACACCGGGGAGCTGTTTTTT. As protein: CASRDRAHTGELFF.

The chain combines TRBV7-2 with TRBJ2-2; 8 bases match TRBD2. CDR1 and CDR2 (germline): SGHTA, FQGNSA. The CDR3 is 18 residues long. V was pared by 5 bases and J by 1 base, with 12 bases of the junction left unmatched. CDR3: CASSRGRLAGLNTGELFF. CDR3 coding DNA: TGTGCCAGCAGCCGGGGTCGTCTAGCGGGTCTGAACACCGGGGAGCTGTTTTTT.

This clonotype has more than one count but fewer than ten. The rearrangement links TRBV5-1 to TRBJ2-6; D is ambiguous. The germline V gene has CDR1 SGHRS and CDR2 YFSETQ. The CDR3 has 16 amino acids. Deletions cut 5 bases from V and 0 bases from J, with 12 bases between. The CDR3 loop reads CASSYQLDSGANVLTF. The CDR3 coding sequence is TGCGCCAGCAGTTATCAGCTTGACTCTGGGGCCAACGTCCTGACTTTC. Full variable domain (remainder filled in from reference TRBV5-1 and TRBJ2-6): KAGVTQTPRYLIKTRGQQVTLSCSPISGHRSVSWYQQTPGQGLQFLFEYFSETQRNKGNFPGRFSGRQFSNSRSEMNVSTLELGDSALYLCASSYQLDSGANVLTFGAGSRLTVL.

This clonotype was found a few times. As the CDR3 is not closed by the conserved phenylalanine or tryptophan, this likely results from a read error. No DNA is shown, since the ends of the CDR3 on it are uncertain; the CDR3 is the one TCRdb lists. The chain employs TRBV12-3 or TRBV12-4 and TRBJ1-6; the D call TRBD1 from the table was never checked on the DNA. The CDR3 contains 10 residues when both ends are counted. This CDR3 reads CASTLTGAQG.

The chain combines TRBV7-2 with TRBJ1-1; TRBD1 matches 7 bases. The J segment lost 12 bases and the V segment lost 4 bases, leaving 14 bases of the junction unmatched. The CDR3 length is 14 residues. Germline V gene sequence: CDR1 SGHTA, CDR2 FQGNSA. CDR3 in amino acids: CASSSQGGSGATFF. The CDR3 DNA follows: TGTGCCAGCAGCTCGCAGGGGGGATCAGGAGCGACTTTCTTT.

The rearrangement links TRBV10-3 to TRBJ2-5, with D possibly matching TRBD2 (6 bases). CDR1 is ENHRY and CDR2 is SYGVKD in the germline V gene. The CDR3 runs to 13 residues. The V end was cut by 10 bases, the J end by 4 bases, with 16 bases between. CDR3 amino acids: CATRPTSGETQYF. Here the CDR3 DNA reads TGTGCCACCCGACCGACTAGTGGAGAGACCCAGTACTTC.

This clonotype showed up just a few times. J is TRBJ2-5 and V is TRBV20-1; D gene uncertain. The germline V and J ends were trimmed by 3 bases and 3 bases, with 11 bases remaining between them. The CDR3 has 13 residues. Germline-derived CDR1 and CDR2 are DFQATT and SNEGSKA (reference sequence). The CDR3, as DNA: TGCAGTGCTAGGGACGGCAAGAAAGAGACCCAGTACTTC. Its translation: CSARDGKKETQYF.

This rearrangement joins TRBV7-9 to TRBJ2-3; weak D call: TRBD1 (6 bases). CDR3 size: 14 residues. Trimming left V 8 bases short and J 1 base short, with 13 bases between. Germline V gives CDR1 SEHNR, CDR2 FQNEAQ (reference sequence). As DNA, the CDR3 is TGTGCCAGCGGTAAACAGGGTGGCACAGATACGCAGTATTTT. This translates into CASGKQGGTDTQYF.

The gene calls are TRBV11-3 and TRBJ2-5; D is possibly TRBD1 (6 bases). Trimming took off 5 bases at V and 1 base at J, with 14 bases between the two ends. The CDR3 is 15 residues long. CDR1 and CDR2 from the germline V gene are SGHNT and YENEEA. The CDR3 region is CASSDGRGPQETQYF. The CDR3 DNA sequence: TGTGCCAGCAGCGATGGCAGGGGCCCCCAAGAGACCCAGTACTTC.

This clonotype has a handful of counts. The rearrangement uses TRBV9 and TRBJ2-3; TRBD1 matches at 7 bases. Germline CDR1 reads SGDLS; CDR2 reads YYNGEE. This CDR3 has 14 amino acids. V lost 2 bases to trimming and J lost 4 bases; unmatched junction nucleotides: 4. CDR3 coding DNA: TGTGCCAGCAGCGTGAGGGGGCGTGCAGATACGCAGTATTTT. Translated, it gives CASSVRGRADTQYF.

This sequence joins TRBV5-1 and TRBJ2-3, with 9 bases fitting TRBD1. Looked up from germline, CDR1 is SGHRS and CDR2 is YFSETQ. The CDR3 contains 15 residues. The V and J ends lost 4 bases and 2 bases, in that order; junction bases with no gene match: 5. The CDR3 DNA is TGCGCCAGCAGCCGGGGGACAGGGTACACAGATACGCAGTATTTT. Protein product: CASSRGTGYTDTQYF.

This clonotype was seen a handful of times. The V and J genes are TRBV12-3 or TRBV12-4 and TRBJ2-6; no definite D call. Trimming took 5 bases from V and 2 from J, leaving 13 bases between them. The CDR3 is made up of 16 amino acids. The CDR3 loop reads CASSLDRVAGANVLTF. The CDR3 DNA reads TGTGCCAGCAGTCTGGACCGGGTGGCTGGGGCCAACGTCCTGACTTTC.

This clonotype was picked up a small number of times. The CDR3 DNA follows: TGCGCCAGCAGCTTAACAGGGTTATACTATGGCTACACCTTC. Protein product: CASSLTGLYYGYTF. The chain uses TRBV5-1 and TRBJ1-2, with TRBD1 as a possible D gene (6 bases). Trimming shortened V by 2 bases and J by 3 bases, and 11 bases separated the two germline ends. This CDR3 is 14 amino acids long. The germline V gene encodes CDR1 SGHRS and CDR2 YFSETQ.

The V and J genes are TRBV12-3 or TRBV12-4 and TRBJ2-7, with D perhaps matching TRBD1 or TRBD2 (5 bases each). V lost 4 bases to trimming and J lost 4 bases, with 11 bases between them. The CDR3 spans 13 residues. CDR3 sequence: CASSSRGVYEQYF. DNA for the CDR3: TGTGCCAGCAGTTCCCGAGGGGTATACGAGCAGTACTTC.

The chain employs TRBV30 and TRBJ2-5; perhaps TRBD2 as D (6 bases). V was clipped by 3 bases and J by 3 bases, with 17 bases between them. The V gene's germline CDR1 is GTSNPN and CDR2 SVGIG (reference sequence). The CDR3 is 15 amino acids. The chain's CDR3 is CAWSAPSEGKETQYF. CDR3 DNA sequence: TGTGCCTGGAGCGCCCCGTCGGAGGGTAAAGAGACCCAGTACTTC.